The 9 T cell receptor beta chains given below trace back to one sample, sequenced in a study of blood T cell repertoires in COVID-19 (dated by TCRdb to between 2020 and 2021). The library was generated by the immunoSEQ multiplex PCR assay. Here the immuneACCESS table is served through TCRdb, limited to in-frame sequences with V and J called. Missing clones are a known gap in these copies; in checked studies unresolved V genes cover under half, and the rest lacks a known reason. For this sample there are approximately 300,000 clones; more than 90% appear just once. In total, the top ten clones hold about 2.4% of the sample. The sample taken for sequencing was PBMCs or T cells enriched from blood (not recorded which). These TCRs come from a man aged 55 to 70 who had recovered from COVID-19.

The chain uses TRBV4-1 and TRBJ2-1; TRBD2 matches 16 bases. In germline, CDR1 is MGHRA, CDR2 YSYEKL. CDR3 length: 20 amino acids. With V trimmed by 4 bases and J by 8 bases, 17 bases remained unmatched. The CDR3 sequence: CASSRQLPGLAGGPFDEQFF. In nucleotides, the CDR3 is TGCGCCAGCAGCCGACAACTCCCGGGACTAGCGGGAGGGCCTTTCGATGAGCAGTTCTTC.

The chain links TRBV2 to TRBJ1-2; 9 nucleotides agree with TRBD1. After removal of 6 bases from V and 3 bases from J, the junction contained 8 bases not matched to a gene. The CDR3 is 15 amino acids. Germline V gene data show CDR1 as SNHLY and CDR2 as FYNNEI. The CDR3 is CASSYRGQSHYGYTF. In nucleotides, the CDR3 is TGTGCCAGCAGCTACAGGGGGCAATCCCACTATGGCTACACCTTC.

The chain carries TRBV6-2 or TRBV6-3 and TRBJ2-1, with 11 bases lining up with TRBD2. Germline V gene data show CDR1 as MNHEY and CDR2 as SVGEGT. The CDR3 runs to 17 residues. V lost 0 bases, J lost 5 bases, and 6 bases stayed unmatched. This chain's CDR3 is CASSYSTSGGMDNEQFF. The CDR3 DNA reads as TGTGCCAGCAGTTACTCCACTAGCGGGGGAATGGACAATGAGCAGTTCTTC.

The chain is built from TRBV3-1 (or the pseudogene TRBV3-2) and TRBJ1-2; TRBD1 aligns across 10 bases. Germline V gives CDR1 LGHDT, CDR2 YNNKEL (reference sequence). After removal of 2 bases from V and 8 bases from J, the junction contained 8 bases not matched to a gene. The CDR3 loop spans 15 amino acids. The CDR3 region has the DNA TGTGCCAGCAGCCAACTCGGACAGGGGGGAAGGGGCTACACCTTC. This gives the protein CASSQLGQGGRGYTF.

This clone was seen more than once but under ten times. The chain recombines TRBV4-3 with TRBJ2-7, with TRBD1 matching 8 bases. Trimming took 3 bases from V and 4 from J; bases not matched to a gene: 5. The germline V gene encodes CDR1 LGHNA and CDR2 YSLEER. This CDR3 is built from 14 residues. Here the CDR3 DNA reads TGCGCCAGCAGCCACGCTCGACAGGGGTACGAGCAGTACTTC. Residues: CASSHARQGYEQYF.

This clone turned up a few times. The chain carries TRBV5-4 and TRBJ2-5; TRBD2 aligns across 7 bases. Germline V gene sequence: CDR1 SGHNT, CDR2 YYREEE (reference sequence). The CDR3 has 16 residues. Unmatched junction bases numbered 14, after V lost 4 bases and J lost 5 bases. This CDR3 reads CASSPLSGAPGETQYF. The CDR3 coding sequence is TGTGCCAGCAGCCCTCTCAGCGGGGCCCCAGGGGAGACCCAGTACTTC.

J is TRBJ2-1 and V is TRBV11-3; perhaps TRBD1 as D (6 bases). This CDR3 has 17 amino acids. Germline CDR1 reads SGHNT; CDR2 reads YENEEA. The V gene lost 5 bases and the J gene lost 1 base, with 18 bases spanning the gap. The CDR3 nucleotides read TGTGCCAGCAGCGGAGGATTTACAGGGAGTTCCTACAATGAGCAGTTCTTC. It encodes CASSGGFTGSSYNEQFF.

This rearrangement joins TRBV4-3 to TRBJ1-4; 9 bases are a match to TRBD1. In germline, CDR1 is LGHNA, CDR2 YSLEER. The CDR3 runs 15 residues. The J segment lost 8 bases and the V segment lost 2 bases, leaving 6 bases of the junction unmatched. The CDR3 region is CASSQTDRGDEKLFF. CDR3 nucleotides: TGCGCCAGCAGCCAAACGGACAGGGGAGACGAAAAACTGTTTTTT.

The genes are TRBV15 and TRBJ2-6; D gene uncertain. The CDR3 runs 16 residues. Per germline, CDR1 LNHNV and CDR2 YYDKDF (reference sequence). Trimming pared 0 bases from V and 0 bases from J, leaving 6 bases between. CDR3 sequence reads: CATSREPYSGANVLTF. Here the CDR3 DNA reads TGTGCCACCAGCAGAGAACCCTACTCTGGGGCCAACGTCCTGACTTTC.